What follows are 23 T cell receptor beta chains derived from one specimen sequenced in a study of blood T cell repertoires in COVID-19. The table came from immunoSEQ multiplex PCR; TCRdb's copy has only in-frame clones and leaves some out. The sample includes more than 250,000 clones, roughly 90% of them seen just once. Material for sequencing was peripheral blood. All receptors derive from a man aged 18 to 30 who had recovered from COVID-19.

The chain carries TRBV27 and TRBJ1-5, with D possibly TRBD1 on 6 matching bases. CDR1 is MNHEY and CDR2 is SMNVEV in the germline V gene (reference sequence). Trimming removed 5 bases from V and 2 bases from J, with 13 bases in between. CDR3 size: 15 residues. CDR3 nucleotide sequence: TGTGCCAGCAGTCCAACAGGGAATCGCAATCAGCCCCAGCATTTT. The encoded protein is CASSPTGNRNQPQHF.

The V gene is TRBV7-2, the J gene TRBJ2-5; D possibly corresponds to TRBD1 (6 bases). This CDR3 is built from 14 residues. Germline V lookup: CDR1 SGHTA, CDR2 FQGNSA. V was pared by 6 bases and J by 2 bases, with 13 bases between. CDR3: CASRLSRGQETQYF. The CDR3 DNA is TGTGCCAGCAGGCTGAGTAGGGGGCAAGAGACCCAGTACTTC.

The chain carries TRBV14 and TRBJ2-5; D is possibly TRBD2 (7 bases). The ends were cut back, 4 bases at V and 4 bases at J, with 10 bases in the middle. Germline loops: CDR1 SGHDN, CDR2 FVKESK. The CDR3 spans 13 residues. CDR3: CASSPGGGETQYF. CDR3 coding DNA: TGTGCCAGCAGCCCGGGGGGCGGAGAGACCCAGTACTTC.

The chain has TRBV19 and TRBJ1-1; no reliable D call. The length of the CDR3 is 11 residues. CDR1 and CDR2 from the germline V gene are LNHDA and SQIVND (reference sequence). Trimming stripped 1 base from V and 9 bases from J, with 6 bases between. This CDR3 is CASSIAGQAFF. The CDR3, as DNA: TGTGCCAGTAGTATAGCCGGTCAAGCTTTCTTT.

The chain combines TRBV6-6 with TRBJ1-6; unclear D gene. The CDR3 runs to 13 residues. Germline values: CDR1 MNHNY, CDR2 SVGAGI (reference sequence). With 2 bases removed from V and 8 bases from J, the gap between germline ends came to 7 bases. The DNA of the CDR3 is TGTGCCAGCAGTTACACCGGAGATTCACCCCTCCACTTT. This encodes CASSYTGDSPLHF.

The V gene is TRBV11-2, the J gene TRBJ1-6; 7 nucleotides align to TRBD1. The germline V gene has CDR1 SGHAT and CDR2 FQNNGV. CDR3 length: 15 residues. The V gene end was trimmed by 2 bases and the J gene end by 10 bases; junction bases not matched to a gene: 8. CDR3 loop: CASSLPDRVWSPLHF. Here the CDR3 DNA reads TGTGCCAGCAGCTTACCAGACAGGGTCTGGTCACCCCTCCACTTT.

The chain couples TRBV7-9 to TRBJ1-2; 11 positions agree with TRBD1. Trimming at V came to 5 bases and at J to 2 bases, leaving 4 bases not matched to a gene. This CDR3 is 15 amino acids long. Germline CDR1 and CDR2: SEHNR and FQNEAQ (reference sequence). The DNA for the CDR3 is TGTGCCAGCAGCGGAGGACAGGGGGCGAACTATGGCTACACCTTC. It specifies CASSGGQGANYGYTF.

V is TRBV7-3 and J is TRBJ2-6; no firm D call. This CDR3 is built from 17 residues. Germline V gene data show CDR1 as SGHTA and CDR2 as FQGTGA. V was shortened by 2 bases and J by 2 bases, with 13 bases between the two germline ends. The CDR3 here is CASSLGPFEAGANVLTF. The CDR3 bases are TGTGCCAGCAGCTTAGGTCCCTTCGAGGCTGGGGCCAACGTCCTGACTTTC. Together with reference TRBV7-3 and TRBJ2-6, the CDR3 gives the full variable domain: GAGVSQTPSNKVTEKGKYVELRCDPISGHTALYWYRQSLGQGPEFLIYFQGTGAADDSGLPNDRFFAVRPEGSVSTLKIQRTERGDSAVYLCASSLGPFEAGANVLTFGAGSRLTVL.

The chain links TRBV7-2 to TRBJ1-1, with 7 nucleotides matching TRBD1. The CDR3 has 14 residues. J gave up 5 bases and V 5 bases, and 8 bases lay outside the gene matches. Per germline, CDR1 SGHTA and CDR2 FQGNSA. DNA for the CDR3: TGTGCCAGCAGCCTCCAGACAGGGTTGACTGAAGCTTTCTTT. Translation: CASSLQTGLTEAFF. The full variable domain, completed using reference TRBV7-2 and TRBJ1-1, is GAGVSQSPSNKVTEKGKDVELRCDPISGHTALYWYRQSLGQGLEFLIYFQGNSAPDKSGLPSDRFSAERTGGSVSTLTIQRTQQEDSAVYLCASSLQTGLTEAFFGQGTRLTVV.

This clone appeared once. The rearrangement links TRBV11-2 to TRBJ2-5; 7 positions match TRBD1. After removal of 9 bases from V and 4 bases from J, the junction contained 14 bases not matched to a gene. Germline CDR1 and CDR2: SGHAT and FQNNGV. The CDR3 contains 15 residues. The CDR3 is CASSPTGAHGETQYF. The CDR3 nucleotides are TGTGCCAGTTCCCCTACAGGGGCCCACGGAGAGACCCAGTACTTC.

V is TRBV19 and J is TRBJ1-1; 7 nucleotides match TRBD1. V was clipped by 4 bases and J by 5 bases; unmatched bases: 10. Germline lookup yields CDR1 LNHDA and CDR2 SQIVND (reference sequence). The CDR3 is made up of 15 amino acids. As DNA, the CDR3 is TGTGCCAGTAGTAACCCTAGACAGGGTGGAACTGAAGCTTTCTTT. This translates into CASSNPRQGGTEAFF.

The V and J genes are TRBV6-2 or TRBV6-3 and TRBJ1-1; D uncertain. Per germline, CDR1 MNHEY and CDR2 SVGEGT. The V end was cut by 6 bases, the J end by 3 bases, with 17 bases between. CDR3 size: 15 residues. The CDR3 DNA sequence: TGTGCCAGCAGCCCCCGTTATGGAGACTACACTGAAGCTTTCTTT. It is translated as CASSPRYGDYTEAFF.

The rearrangement joins TRBV19 to TRBJ1-6; weak D call: TRBD1 (6 bases). CDR1 and CDR2 from the germline V gene are LNHDA and SQIVND (reference sequence). The CDR3 is 15 amino acids. V was trimmed by 3 bases and J by 8 bases, leaving 14 bases between them. The chain's CDR3 is CASSIGLTGYSPLHF. As DNA, the CDR3 is TGTGCCAGTAGTATCGGGCTCACAGGGTATTCACCCCTCCACTTT.

The chain recombines TRBV9 with TRBJ1-1; TRBD1 might be the D (5 bases). The ends were cut back, 4 bases at V and 0 bases at J, with 13 bases in the middle. Germline V gives CDR1 SGDLS, CDR2 YYNGEE. The CDR3 contains 15 residues. CDR3: CASSSGYQVNTEAFF. As DNA, the CDR3 is TGTGCCAGCAGCTCAGGGTATCAGGTGAACACTGAAGCTTTCTTT.

This chain links TRBV19 with TRBJ2-1; 12 nucleotides align to TRBD2. The CDR3 consists of 16 residues. V shed 6 bases, J shed 3 bases, and the junction held 6 bases outside the gene matches. The germline V gene encodes CDR1 LNHDA and CDR2 SQIVND (reference sequence). This CDR3 is CASRIRTSGIYNEQFF. The CDR3 DNA follows: TGTGCCAGTAGAATACGGACTAGCGGGATCTACAATGAGCAGTTCTTC.

The V gene is TRBV29-1, the J gene TRBJ2-2, with a tentative D call TRBD1 (6 bases). V was shortened by 7 bases and J by 3 bases, with 18 bases between the two germline ends. Per germline, CDR1 SQVTM and CDR2 ANQGSEA. The CDR3 is 15 amino acids. The chain's CDR3 is CSARTPGADTGELFF. CDR3 bases: TGCAGCGCTCGAACCCCAGGGGCTGACACCGGGGAGCTGTTTTTT.

V gene TRBV29-1 combines with J gene TRBJ1-1, with 7 bases aligning to TRBD1. Germline V gene sequence: CDR1 SQVTM, CDR2 ANQGSEA. The CDR3 contains 15 residues. V was clipped by 4 bases and J by 0 bases; unmatched bases: 8. The CDR3 coding sequence is TGCAGCGTTGGCAGGGGGGCCACCATGAACACTGAAGCTTTCTTT. The encoded protein is CSVGRGATMNTEAFF.

The V call is TRBV15, the J call TRBJ2-3, with D uncertain. Germline V gene lookup returns CDR1 LNHNV and CDR2 YYDKDF (reference sequence). The CDR3 has 13 amino acids. V shed 8 bases and J shed 1 base, with 10 bases lying between them. The CDR3 loop reads CATAQAGTDTQYF. CDR3 sequence (DNA): TGTGCCACCGCCCAGGCCGGCACAGATACGCAGTATTTT.

J is TRBJ2-1 and V is TRBV6-2 or TRBV6-3; 7 bases align to TRBD2. The V gene end was trimmed by 6 bases and the J gene end by 8 bases; junction bases not matched to a gene: 7. The CDR3 sequence is 13 residues long. Germline CDR1 reads MNHEY; CDR2 reads SVGEGT. The CDR3 DNA sequence: TGTGCCAGCAGCATTTGGGGGAGGGATGAGCAGTTCTTC. It codes for CASSIWGRDEQFF.

J is TRBJ1-2 and V is TRBV28, with TRBD1 matching 7 bases. Germline assignment: CDR1 MDHEN and CDR2 SYDVKM. Trimming removed 2 bases from V and 3 bases from J; junction bases left unmatched: 3. This CDR3 region has 14 residues. The CDR3 nucleotides are TGTGCCAGCAGTTTACCACAGGGGTACTATGGCTACACCTTC. Translating gives CASSLPQGYYGYTF.

The gene calls are TRBV7-9 and TRBJ2-4; 7 bases map to TRBD1. Germline lookup yields CDR1 SEHNR and CDR2 FQNEAQ (reference sequence). This CDR3 comprises 13 residues. The V and J ends lost 8 bases and 0 bases, in that order; junction bases with no gene match: 1. CDR3 amino acids: CASQGVAKNIQYF. The CDR3, as DNA: TGTGCCAGCCAGGGGGTAGCCAAAAACATTCAGTACTTC. Drawing the rest from reference TRBV7-9 and TRBJ2-4, the complete variable domain is DTGVSQNPRHKITKRGQNVTFRCDPISEHNRLYWYRQTLGQGPEFLTYFQNEAQLEKSRLLSDRFSAERPKGSFSTLEIQRTEQGDSAMYLCASQGVAKNIQYFGAGTRLSVL.

The genes are TRBV29-1 and TRBJ1-2; a possible D gene is TRBD1 (6 bases). CDR1 is SQVTM, CDR2 ANQGSEA, per germline. The CDR3 is made up of 13 amino acids. Trimming removed 2 bases from V and 10 bases from J, with 17 bases in between. CDR3 sequence (DNA): TGCAGCGTTGAATGGGACAAGACGGTGGCCTACACCTTC. Its protein product is CSVEWDKTVAYTF.

This clone was observed once. The rearrangement uses TRBV4-3 and TRBJ2-4; perhaps TRBD1 as D (5 bases). CDR1 is LGHNA and CDR2 is YSLEER in the germline V gene. The CDR3 loop spans 15 amino acids. V was cut by 0 bases and J by 2 bases, with 8 bases left in between. The DNA of the CDR3 is TGCGCCAGCAGCCAAGATTCAGGGTCCAAAAACATTCAGTACTTC. This encodes CASSQDSGSKNIQYF.